This T cell receptor beta chain was retrieved from a study of T cells in localized non-small cell lung cancer. Study-level results: Heterogeneity within the tumor remains possible, as just one region underwent sequencing. Among the tissues sampled, uninvolved adjacent lung had the highest T cell clonality, above tumor. Longer overall survival was seen with higher T cell density measured in blood.

Points on this clone: Its specificity is unknown.

The table came from immunoSEQ multiplex PCR; TCRdb's copy has only in-frame clones and leaves some out. The data hold 20,000 to 25,000 clones, with about 90% observed a single time. The CDR3 is made up of 14 amino acids. V shed 2 bases, J shed 8 bases, and the junction held 3 bases outside the gene matches. Looked up from germline, CDR1 is SGHVS and CDR2 is FNYEAQ. The sample was peripheral blood, taken before any cancer treatment. This receptor was obtained from a woman aged 40-70 years with stage I lung adenocarcinoma. V usage is TRBV7-6 and J usage is TRBJ1-3; the match to TRBD1 covers 10 bases. In nucleotides, the CDR3 is TGTGCCAGCAGCTTATCCGGGACAGGGGACACCATATATTTT. This translates into CASSLSGTGDTIYF.